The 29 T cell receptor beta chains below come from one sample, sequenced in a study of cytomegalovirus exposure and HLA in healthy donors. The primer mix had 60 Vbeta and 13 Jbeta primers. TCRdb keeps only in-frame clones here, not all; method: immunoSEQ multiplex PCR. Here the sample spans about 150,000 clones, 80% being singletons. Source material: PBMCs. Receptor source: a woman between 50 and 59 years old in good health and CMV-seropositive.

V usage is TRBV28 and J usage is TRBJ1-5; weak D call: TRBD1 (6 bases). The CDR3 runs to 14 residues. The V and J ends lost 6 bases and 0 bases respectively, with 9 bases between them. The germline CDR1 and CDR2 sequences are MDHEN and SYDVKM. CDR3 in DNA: TGTGCCAGCAGCCGACAGGCTAGCAATCAGCCCCAGCATTTT. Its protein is CASSRQASNQPQHF.

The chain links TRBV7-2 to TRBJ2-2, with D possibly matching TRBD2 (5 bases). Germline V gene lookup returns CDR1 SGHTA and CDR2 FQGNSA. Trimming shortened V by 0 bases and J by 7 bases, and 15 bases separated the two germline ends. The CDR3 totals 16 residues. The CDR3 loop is CASSLALLDPRGELFF. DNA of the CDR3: TGTGCCAGCAGCTTAGCGCTACTAGACCCGCGCGGGGAGCTGTTTTTT.

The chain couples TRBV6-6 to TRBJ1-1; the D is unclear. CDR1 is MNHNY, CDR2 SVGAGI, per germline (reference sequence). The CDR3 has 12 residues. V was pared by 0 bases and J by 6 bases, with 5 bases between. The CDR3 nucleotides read TGTGCCAGCAGTTACTCTGGCTCTGAAGCTTTCTTT. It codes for CASSYSGSEAFF.

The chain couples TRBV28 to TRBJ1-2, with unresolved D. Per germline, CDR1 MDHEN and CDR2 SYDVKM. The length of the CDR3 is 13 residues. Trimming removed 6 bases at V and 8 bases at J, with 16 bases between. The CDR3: CASSLPVGPGYTF. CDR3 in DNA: TGTGCCAGCAGCCTCCCGGTTGGGCCCGGCTACACCTTC.

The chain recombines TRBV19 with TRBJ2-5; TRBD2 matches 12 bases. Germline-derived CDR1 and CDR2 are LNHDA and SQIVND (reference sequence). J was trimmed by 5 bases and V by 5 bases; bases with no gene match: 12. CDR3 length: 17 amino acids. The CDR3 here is CASSPRTSGNRGETQYF. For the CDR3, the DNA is TGTGCCAGTAGTCCCCGGACTAGCGGGAACCGAGGGGAGACCCAGTACTTC. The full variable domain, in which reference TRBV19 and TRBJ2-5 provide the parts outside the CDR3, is DGGITQSPKYLFRKEGQNVTLSCEQNLNHDAMYWYRQDPGQGLRLIYYSQIVNDFQKGDIAEGYSVSREKKESFPLTVTSAQKNPTAFYLCASSPRTSGNRGETQYFGPGTRLLVL.

The CDR3, as DNA: TGTGCCAGCAGTTACTCGATGGGGGCGTCAAGCTACGAGCAGTACTTC. Residues: CASSYSMGASSYEQYF. This sequence joins TRBV6-5 and TRBJ2-7; the D gene is possibly TRBD1 (6 bases). Germline V gives CDR1 MNHEY, CDR2 SVGAGI. V was trimmed by 0 bases and J by 3 bases, leaving 15 bases between them. The CDR3 totals 16 residues.

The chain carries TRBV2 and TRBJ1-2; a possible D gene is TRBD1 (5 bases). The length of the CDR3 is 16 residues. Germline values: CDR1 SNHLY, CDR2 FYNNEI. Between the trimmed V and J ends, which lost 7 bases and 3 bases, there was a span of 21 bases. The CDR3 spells CASTGGHLFRDYGYTF. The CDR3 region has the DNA TGTGCCAGCACGGGGGGTCACCTCTTTCGGGACTATGGCTACACCTTC.

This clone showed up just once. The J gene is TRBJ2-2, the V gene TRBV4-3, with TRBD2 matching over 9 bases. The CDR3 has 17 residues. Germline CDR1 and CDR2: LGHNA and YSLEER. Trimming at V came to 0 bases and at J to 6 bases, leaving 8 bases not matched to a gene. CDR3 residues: CASSQEPQGLASGELFF. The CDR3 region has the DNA TGCGCCAGCAGCCAAGAACCTCAGGGACTAGCATCCGGGGAGCTGTTTTTT.

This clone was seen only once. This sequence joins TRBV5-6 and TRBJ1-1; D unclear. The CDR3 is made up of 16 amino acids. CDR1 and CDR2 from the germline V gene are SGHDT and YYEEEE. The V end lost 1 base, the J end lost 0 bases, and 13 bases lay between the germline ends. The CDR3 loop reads CASSLRLGNLNTEAFF. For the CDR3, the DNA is TGTGCCAGCAGCTTGCGTTTGGGCAATCTGAACACTGAAGCTTTCTTT.

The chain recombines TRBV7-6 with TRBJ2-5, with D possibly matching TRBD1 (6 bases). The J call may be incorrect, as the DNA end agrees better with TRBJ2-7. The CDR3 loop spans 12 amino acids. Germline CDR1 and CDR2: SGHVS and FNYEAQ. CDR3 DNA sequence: TGTGCCAGCAGCACGGACAGCTACGAGCAGTACTTC. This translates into CASSTDSYEQYF.

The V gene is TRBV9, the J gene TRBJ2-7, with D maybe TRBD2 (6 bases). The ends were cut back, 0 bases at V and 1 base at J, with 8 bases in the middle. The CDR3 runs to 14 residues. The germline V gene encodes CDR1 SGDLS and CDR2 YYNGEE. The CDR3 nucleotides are TGTGCCAGCAGCGTAGCGGGGGAATCCTACGAGCAGTACTTC. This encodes CASSVAGESYEQYF.

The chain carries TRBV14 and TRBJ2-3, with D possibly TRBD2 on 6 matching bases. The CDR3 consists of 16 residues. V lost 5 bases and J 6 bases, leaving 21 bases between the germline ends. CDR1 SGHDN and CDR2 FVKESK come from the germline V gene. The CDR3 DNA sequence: TGTGCCAGCAGCGTTTTCAGGCGCAACCGGGGGGATACGCAGTATTTT. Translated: CASSVFRRNRGDTQYF.

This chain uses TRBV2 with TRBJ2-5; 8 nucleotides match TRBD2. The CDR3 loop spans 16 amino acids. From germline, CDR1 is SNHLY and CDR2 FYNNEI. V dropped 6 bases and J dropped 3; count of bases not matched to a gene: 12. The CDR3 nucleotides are TGTGCCAGCAGGAAAGGGGCTAGCGGGTGGGAAGAGACCCAGTACTTC. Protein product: CASRKGASGWEETQYF.

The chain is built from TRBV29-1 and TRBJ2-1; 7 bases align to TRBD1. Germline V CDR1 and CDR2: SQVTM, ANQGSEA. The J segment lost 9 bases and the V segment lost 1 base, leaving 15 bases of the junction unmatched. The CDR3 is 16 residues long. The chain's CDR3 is CSVEAPDRAAYVEQFF. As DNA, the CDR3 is TGCAGCGTTGAAGCCCCCGACAGGGCAGCCTACGTTGAGCAGTTCTTC.

The CDR3 DNA follows: TGTGCCTGGAGTGCAACAGGGGTCGGCTCTGGGGCCAACGTCCTGACTTTC. Protein sequence: CAWSATGVGSGANVLTF. V and J are TRBV30 and TRBJ2-6, with 7 bases matching TRBD1. In germline, CDR1 is GTSNPN, CDR2 SVGIG (reference sequence). The CDR3 has 17 residues. With V trimmed by 1 base and J by 0 bases, 6 bases remained unmatched.

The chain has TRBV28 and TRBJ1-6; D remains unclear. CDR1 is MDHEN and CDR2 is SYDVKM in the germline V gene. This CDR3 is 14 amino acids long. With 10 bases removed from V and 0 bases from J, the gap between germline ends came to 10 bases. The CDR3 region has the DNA TGTGCCATCCGCCGGGGCTCCTATAATTCACCCCTCCACTTT. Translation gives CAIRRGSYNSPLHF.

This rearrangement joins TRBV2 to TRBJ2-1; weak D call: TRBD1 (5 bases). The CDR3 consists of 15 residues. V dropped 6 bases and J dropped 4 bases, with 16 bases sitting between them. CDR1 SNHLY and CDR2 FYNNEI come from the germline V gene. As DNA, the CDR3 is TGTGCCAGCAGAACTCAGGGTTTGACGTACAATGAGCAGTTCTTC. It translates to CASRTQGLTYNEQFF.

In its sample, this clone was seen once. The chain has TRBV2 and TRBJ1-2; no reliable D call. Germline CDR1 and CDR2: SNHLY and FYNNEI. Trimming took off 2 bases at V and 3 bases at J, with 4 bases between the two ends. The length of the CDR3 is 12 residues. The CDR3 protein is CASSETDYGYTF. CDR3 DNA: TGTGCCAGCAGTGAAACAGACTATGGCTACACCTTC.

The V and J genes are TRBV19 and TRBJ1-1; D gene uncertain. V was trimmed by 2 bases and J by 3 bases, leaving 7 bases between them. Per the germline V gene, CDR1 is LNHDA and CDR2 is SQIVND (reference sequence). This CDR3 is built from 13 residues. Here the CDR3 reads CASSIYRDTEAFF. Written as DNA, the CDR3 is TGTGCCAGTAGTATATACCGGGACACTGAAGCTTTCTTT.

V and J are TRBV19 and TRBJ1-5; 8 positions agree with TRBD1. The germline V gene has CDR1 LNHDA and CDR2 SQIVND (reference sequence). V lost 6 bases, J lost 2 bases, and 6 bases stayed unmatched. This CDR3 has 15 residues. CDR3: CASSTDRGGNQPQHF. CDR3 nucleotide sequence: TGTGCCAGTAGCACAGACAGGGGAGGCAATCAGCCCCAGCATTTT.

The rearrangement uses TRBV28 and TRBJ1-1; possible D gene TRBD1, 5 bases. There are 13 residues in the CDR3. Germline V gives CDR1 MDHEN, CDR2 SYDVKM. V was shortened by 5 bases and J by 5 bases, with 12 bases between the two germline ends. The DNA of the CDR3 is TGTGCCAGCAGTCGGGGGTTGGAGACTGAAGCTTTCTTT. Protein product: CASSRGLETEAFF.

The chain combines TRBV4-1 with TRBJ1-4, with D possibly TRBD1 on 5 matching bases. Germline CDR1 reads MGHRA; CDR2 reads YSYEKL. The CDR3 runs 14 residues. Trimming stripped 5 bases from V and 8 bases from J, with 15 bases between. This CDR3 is CASSSRSRGEKLFF. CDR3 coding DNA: TGCGCCAGCAGCTCACGATCCCGGGGGGAAAAACTGTTTTTT.

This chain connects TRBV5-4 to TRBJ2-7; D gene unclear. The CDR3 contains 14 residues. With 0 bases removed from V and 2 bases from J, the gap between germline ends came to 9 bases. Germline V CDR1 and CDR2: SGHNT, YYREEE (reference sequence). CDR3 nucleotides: TGTGCCAGCAGCTTGGGTCTCTCCGCCTACGAGCAGTACTTC. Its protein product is CASSLGLSAYEQYF.

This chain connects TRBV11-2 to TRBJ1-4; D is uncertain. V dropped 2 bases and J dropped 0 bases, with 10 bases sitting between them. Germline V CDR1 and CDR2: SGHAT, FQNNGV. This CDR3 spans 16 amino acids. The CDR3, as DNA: TGTGCCAGCAGCTTATTCGGACTAACAACTAATGAAAAACTGTTTTTT. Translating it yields CASSLFGLTTNEKLFF.

CDR3 protein: CASENRNEQFF. CDR3 DNA sequence: TGTGCCAGCGAGAACAGGAATGAGCAGTTCTTC. J is TRBJ2-1 and V is TRBV7-3; tentative D call: TRBD1 (5 bases). With 8 bases removed from V and 7 bases from J, the gap between germline ends came to 9 bases. Germline CDR1 reads SGHTA; CDR2 reads FQGTGA. The CDR3 has 11 amino acids. The full variable domain, completed using reference TRBV7-3 and TRBJ2-1, is GAGVSQTPSNKVTEKGKYVELRCDPISGHTALYWYRQSLGQGPEFLIYFQGTGAADDSGLPNDRFFAVRPEGSVSTLKIQRTERGDSAVYLCASENRNEQFFGPGTRLTVL.

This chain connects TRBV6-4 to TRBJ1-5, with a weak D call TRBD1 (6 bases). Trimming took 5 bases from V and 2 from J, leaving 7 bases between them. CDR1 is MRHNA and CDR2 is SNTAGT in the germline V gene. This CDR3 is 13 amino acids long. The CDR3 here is CASSKGGNQPQHF. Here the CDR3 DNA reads TGTGCCAGCAGTAAGGGGGGCAATCAGCCCCAGCATTTT.

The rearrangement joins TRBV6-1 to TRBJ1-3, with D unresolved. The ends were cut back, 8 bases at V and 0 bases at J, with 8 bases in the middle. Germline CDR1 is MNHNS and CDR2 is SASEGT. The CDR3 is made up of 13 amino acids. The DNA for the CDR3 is TGTGCCAGCGCCCAGGACTCTGGAAACACCATATATTTT. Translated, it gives CASAQDSGNTIYF.

CDR3 protein: CASSQDLDSDYEQYF. CDR3 sequence (DNA): TGTGCCAGCAGCCAAGACCTGGACAGCGACTACGAGCAGTACTTC. The chain couples TRBV4-2 to TRBJ2-7, with D tentatively TRBD1 (6 bases). The germline V gene encodes CDR1 LGHNA and CDR2 YNFKEQ. The CDR3 loop spans 15 amino acids. V was pared by 0 bases and J by 3 bases, with 12 bases between.

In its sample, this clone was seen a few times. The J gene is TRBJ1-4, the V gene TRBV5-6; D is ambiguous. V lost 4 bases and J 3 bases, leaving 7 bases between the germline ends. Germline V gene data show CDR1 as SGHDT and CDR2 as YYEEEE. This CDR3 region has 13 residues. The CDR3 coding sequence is TGTGCCAGCAGCATCGGGGCTAATGAAAAACTGTTTTTT. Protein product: CASSIGANEKLFF.